The 19 T cell receptor beta chains in this list originate from one sample, sequenced in a study of T cell repertoires in cytomegalovirus infection. Their antigen targets remain unknown. TCRdb processed the reads anew with MiXCR; each CDR3 protein has one entry. The sample lists 900,000 to 950,000 distinct CDR3 sequences; roughly 31% were seen once. The sequences come from cultured CD8+ T cells from PBMCs, collected from culture after CMV antigen stimulation. The receptors were sampled from a human donor in good health (CMV status not recorded). Some clones in this sample may be carry-over from other donors' samples.

CDR3 bases: TGTGCCAGCAGTGTTACGAGGGGCCTACATACGACTAATGAAAAACTGTTTTTT. Translating gives CASSVTRGLHTTNEKLFF. V and J are TRBV25-1 and TRBJ1-4; possibly TRBD1 for D (5 bases). CDR3 length: 18 residues. V lost 4 bases and J 2 bases, leaving 20 bases between the germline ends. CDR1 and CDR2 from the germline V gene are MGHDK and SYGVNS.

There are a few counts of this clonotype. The rearrangement links TRBV7-2 to TRBJ2-5; 8 nucleotides agree with TRBD1. CDR3 size: 16 residues. Looked up from germline, CDR1 is SGHTA and CDR2 is FQGNSA. The junction had 11 bases not matched to a gene; V was cut back by 5 bases and J by 3 bases. CDR3 protein: CASSRTGIWGEETQYF. CDR3 nucleotides: TGTGCCAGCAGCCGGACAGGGATCTGGGGTGAAGAGACCCAGTACTTC. Based on the CDR3 plus reference TRBV7-2 and TRBJ2-5, the full variable domain is GAGVSQSPSNKVTEKGKDVELRCDPISGHTALYWYRQSLGQGLEFLIYFQGNSAPDKSGLPSDRFSAERTGGSVSTLTIQRTQQEDSAVYLCASSRTGIWGEETQYFGPGTRLLVL.

CDR3 sequence (DNA): TGTGCCAGCAGCTTGAGGGGCCGTAAGATGGAGACCCAGTACTTC. Translation: CASSLRGRKMETQYF. This chain joins TRBV7-9 and TRBJ2-5; D could derive from TRBD1 or TRBD2 (5 bases each). The CDR3 has 15 residues. V shed 3 bases and J shed 5 bases, with 16 bases lying between them. Germline CDR1 and CDR2: SEHNR and FQNEAQ (reference sequence).

The chain carries TRBV7-9 and TRBJ2-3; possibly TRBD1 for D (5 bases). This CDR3 comprises 17 residues. Germline V gene data show CDR1 as SEHNR and CDR2 as FQNEAQ (reference sequence). Trimming left V 1 base short and J 2 bases short, with 16 bases between. CDR3 bases: TGTGCCAGCAGCTTAGAACCGACTCATGGGGCCACAGATACGCAGTATTTT. Translating gives CASSLEPTHGATDTQYF.

J is TRBJ2-6 and V is TRBV12-5, with D perhaps TRBD2 (6 bases). The CDR3 spans 17 residues. CDR1 and CDR2 (germline): LGHNT, FRNRAP. V was trimmed by 0 bases and J by 6 bases, leaving 15 bases between them. The CDR3 nucleotides read TGTGCTAGTGGTTTGGTAATGGAGGGGACTGAGGCCAACGTCCTGACTTTC. This translates into CASGLVMEGTEANVLTF. Looking up the rest from reference TRBV12-5 and TRBJ2-6 gives the full variable domain: DARVTQTPRHKVTEMGQEVTMRCQPILGHNTVFWYRQTMMQGLELLAYFRNRAPLDDSGMPKDRFSAEMPDATLATLKIQPSEPRDSAVYFCASGLVMEGTEANVLTFGAGSRLTVL.

This rearrangement joins TRBV9 to TRBJ2-5; 7 bases fit TRBD1. The CDR3 is 17 residues long. V was clipped by 0 bases and J by 3 bases; unmatched bases: 11. Germline V lookup: CDR1 SGDLS, CDR2 YYNGEE. The CDR3 is CASSVATRGRAEETQYF. CDR3 in DNA: TGTGCCAGCAGCGTAGCTACGAGGGGGCGGGCGGAAGAGACCCAGTACTTC.

This clonotype came up many times. This sequence joins TRBV12-3 or TRBV12-4 and TRBJ1-1; D is unresolved. Deletions cut 3 bases from V and 1 base from J, with 9 bases between. The CDR3 loop spans 14 amino acids. In DNA form, the CDR3 reads TGTGCCAGCAGTTTTTACCCCGGGAACACTGAAGCTTTCTTT. Its translation is CASSFYPGNTEAFF.

This chain uses TRBV28 with TRBJ1-2; the D is unclear. V gave up 5 bases and J gave up 1 base, with 14 bases separating them. Germline V lookup: CDR1 MDHEN, CDR2 SYDVKM. CDR3 length: 15 amino acids. The CDR3 loop reads CASSLLLSYNYGYTF. DNA for the CDR3: TGTGCCAGCAGTCTTCTTTTATCGTATAACTATGGCTACACCTTC.

Comment on this clonotype: A clone one base away is much larger, so this may be a read error. The genes are TRBV7-2 and TRBJ2-1; D not resolved. The CDR3 length is 13 residues. Germline lookup yields CDR1 SGHTA and CDR2 FQGNSA. Trimming shortened V by 3 bases and J by 8 bases, and 11 bases separated the two germline ends. CDR3 amino acids: CASSLGKPHEQFF. CDR3 nucleotides: TGTGCCAGCAGCTTGGGTAAACCCCATGAGCAGTTCTTC.

The chain couples TRBV25-1 to TRBJ2-2; TRBD1 agrees at 7 bases. The CDR3 covers 16 residues. V dropped 2 bases and J dropped 4; count of bases not matched to a gene: 7. Germline CDR1 reads MGHDK; CDR2 reads SYGVNS. This CDR3 reads CASSEKGQSATGELFF. The DNA of the CDR3 is TGTGCCAGCAGTGAAAAGGGACAGTCGGCCACCGGGGAGCTGTTTTTT.

The CDR3 DNA sequence: TGTGCCAGCAGGCCGACTAGCGGGGGGTCCAATGAGCAGTTCTTC. It encodes CASRPTSGGSNEQFF. This rearrangement joins TRBV2 to TRBJ2-1; 13 nucleotides line up with TRBD2. The CDR3 extends over 15 amino acids. With 6 bases clipped from V and 6 bases from J, the junction kept 5 bases outside the gene matches. The germline V gene encodes CDR1 SNHLY and CDR2 FYNNEI.

This clonotype has a handful of counts. J is TRBJ2-3 and V is TRBV12-3 or TRBV12-4; TRBD2 might be the D (6 bases). The CDR3 consists of 16 residues. Trimming removed 6 bases from V and 6 bases from J, with 22 bases in between. CDR3 in DNA: TGTGCCAGCAGCCCGGCCGGACTACTTTTGATCGATACGCAGTATTTT. It translates to CASSPAGLLLIDTQYF.

In DNA, the CDR3 is TGCAGCGTTGCCTTACAGGGTAGTGAGCAGTTCTTC. Amino acid sequence: CSVALQGSEQFF. V gene TRBV29-1 combines with J gene TRBJ2-1; perhaps TRBD1 as D (6 bases). The CDR3 extends over 12 amino acids. V was shortened by 4 bases and J by 9 bases, with 13 bases between the two germline ends. Looked up from germline, CDR1 is SQVTM and CDR2 is ANQGSEA.

In this sample, this clonotype turned up a few times. The genes are TRBV19 and TRBJ1-5, with TRBD1 matching over 7 bases. This CDR3 region has 15 residues. V shed 7 bases and J 3 bases; nucleotides not matched to a gene: 9. CDR1 and CDR2 from the germline V gene are LNHDA and SQIVND (reference sequence). CDR3 region: CASTTGLFINQPQHF. The CDR3 region has the DNA TGTGCCAGTACGACAGGGCTTTTTATCAATCAGCCCCAGCATTTT.

This clonotype has only a few counts. J is TRBJ2-1 and V is TRBV7-9; 13 nucleotides match TRBD2. The CDR3 spans 16 residues. CDR1 SEHNR and CDR2 FQNEAQ come from the germline V gene (reference sequence). With V trimmed by 5 bases and J by 7 bases, 8 bases remained unmatched. The CDR3 loop is CASSPPLAGGGNEQFF. In DNA form, the CDR3 reads TGTGCCAGCAGCCCTCCACTAGCGGGGGGGGGGAATGAGCAGTTCTTC.

This clonotype has more than one count but fewer than ten. The CDR3 loop reads CASRTLGQDSPLHF. CDR3 nucleotide sequence: TGTGCCAGCAGGACCTTGGGGCAGGATTCACCCCTCCACTTT. The chain links TRBV6-6 to TRBJ1-6, with a weak D call TRBD1 (5 bases). CDR1 and CDR2 (germline): MNHNY, SVGAGI (reference sequence). The CDR3 totals 14 residues. V was pared by 6 bases and J by 8 bases, with 14 bases between.

The chain is built from TRBV6-5 and TRBJ2-2; perhaps TRBD2 as D (6 bases). V lost 4 bases and J lost 0, with 9 bases in between. The germline CDR1 and CDR2 sequences are MNHEY and SVGAGI. The CDR3 has 15 residues. DNA for the CDR3: TGTGCCAGCAGTTTGGGGGACTCGAACACCGGGGAGCTGTTTTTT. This gives the protein CASSLGDSNTGELFF.

V is TRBV11-1 and J is TRBJ1-1, with D unclear. Germline CDR1 and CDR2: SGHAT and FQDESV (reference sequence). This CDR3 spans 15 amino acids. V lost 5 bases to trimming and J lost 7 bases, with 20 bases between them. CDR3 sequence: CASSQKGAGRNEAFF. Here the CDR3 DNA reads TGTGCCAGCAGCCAGAAGGGTGCAGGTCGCAATGAAGCTTTCTTT. The variable domain in full, completed from reference TRBV11-1 and TRBJ1-1, reads EAEVAQSPRYKITEKSQAVAFWCDPISGHATLYWYRQILGQGPELLVQFQDESVVDDSQLPKDRFSAERLKGVDSTLKIQPAELGDSAMYLCASSQKGAGRNEAFFGQGTRLTVV.

The J gene is TRBJ2-3, the V gene TRBV6-2 or TRBV6-3; 15 bases align to TRBD2. The CDR3 length is 18 residues. V gave up 6 bases and J gave up 2 bases; unmatched junction bases: 9. Per the germline V gene, CDR1 is MNHEY and CDR2 is SVGEGT. CDR3 sequence reads: CASSPFRTSGGDTDTQYF. CDR3 sequence (DNA): TGTGCCAGCAGCCCATTCCGGACTAGCGGGGGGGACACAGATACGCAGTATTTT.